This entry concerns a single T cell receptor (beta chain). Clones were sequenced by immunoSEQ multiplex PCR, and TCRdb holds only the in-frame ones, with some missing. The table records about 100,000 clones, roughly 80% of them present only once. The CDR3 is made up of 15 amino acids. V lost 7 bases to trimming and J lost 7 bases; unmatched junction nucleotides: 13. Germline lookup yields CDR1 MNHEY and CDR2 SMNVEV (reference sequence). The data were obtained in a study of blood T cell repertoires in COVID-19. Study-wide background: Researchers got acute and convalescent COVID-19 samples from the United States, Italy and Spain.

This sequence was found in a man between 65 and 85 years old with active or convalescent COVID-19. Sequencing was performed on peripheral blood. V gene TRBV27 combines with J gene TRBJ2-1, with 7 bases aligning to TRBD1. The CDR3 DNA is TGTGCCAGCACCGAACAGGGGATACCGAGGAATGAGCAGTTCTTC. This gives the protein CASTEQGIPRNEQFF.